This T cell receptor beta chain was profiled in a study of blood T cell repertoires in COVID-19 (dated by TCRdb to the early 2020s). A note on the overall study: Collaborator samples came from the United States, Italy and Spain and covered acute and convalescent phases of COVID-19. The prospective study material was composed of cDNA or gDNA derived from T cells, B-cell-depleted T cells, or PBMCs. Deeply sampled blood TCRbeta repertoires from subjects exposed to, actively infected with, or recovered from COVID-19 were included in the dataset. A freely available public database, intended as a resource for researchers studying the immune response to SARS-CoV-2, is where the repertoires were released. Samples came from the ongoing ImmuneRACE study (first 160 participants) plus 1,254 subjects from 6 global collaborators. Sample metadata almost always included a de-identified subject ID, COVID-19 status, age in years and sex. Where available, HLA class I and class II types were taken from metadata supplied by the sample provider and were not determined by assay-based typing.

On this clone: Its antigen target is currently unknown. The record has no base qualities; no much larger clone is one base away.

TCRbeta CDR3 regions were amplified from genomic DNA using the immunoSEQ Assay, a bias-controlled multiplex PCR. As for how the authors treated the data: Within the assay, amplification of reference gene primers was used to estimate how many nucleated cells each sample contained. To quantify the absolute abundance of each unique TCRbeta CDR3 rearrangement, sequence reads were collapsed and filtered. For each sample, productive Simpson clonality was calculated as the square root of Simpson's diversity index over productive rearrangements. Sourced from immuneACCESS, this table was stored by TCRdb with only in-frame sequences that have V and J called. A share of the clones is absent; for the studies checked, an unresolved V gene accounts for under half, and the remainder has no known explanation. D and trimming were read from the DNA, whereas the V and J calls and clone size are those reported in that table. Recorded for this sample are about 230,000 clones; around 83% of them occurred a single time. The leading ten clones occupy 7.4% of the sample.

Collaborating institutions collected whole blood in K2EDTA tubes following their own protocols. For TCRbeta analysis, collaborators shipped samples in one of three forms: frozen whole blood, isolated PBMCs, or DNA extracted from either of those sample types. Overall study outcomes, separate from this receptor: Clinical and demographic metadata were provided uncurated, with the amount varying by source and participant.

Reading the germline V gene gives CDR1 MDHEN and CDR2 SYDVKM. The CDR3 starts with the cysteine, ends with the phenylalanine, and has 12 residues. Only the CDR3 part of the read is kept: 36 bases, read in frame from the first base. V and J are truncated by 1 base and 10 bases respectively, leaving an intervening sequence of 8 bases. The chain uses TRBV28 and TRBJ2-1; the D gene cannot be named for sure. The sequencing sample was made of peripheral blood. The sequence derives from a woman aged 50 to 60 with acute or convalescent COVID-19. In nucleotides, the sequence is TGTGCCAGCAGTTTATCTAGATCCGAGCAGTTCTTC. Translated, this is CASSLSRSEQFF.